This TCR beta chain was retrieved from a study of T cell responses to AZD1222 COVID-19 vaccine. The protocol was immunoSEQ multiplex PCR, while the TCRdb copy is restricted to in-frame clones and leaves out a portion. Of about 120,000 clones listed, roughly nine tenths were seen once; the top ten hold over 5%. From germline, CDR1 is LGHDT and CDR2 YNNKEL (reference sequence). The V end lost 8 bases, the J end lost 9 bases, and 11 bases lay between the germline ends. CDR3 size: 11 residues. This TCR was recovered from an adult in good health. The starting material was peripheral blood, obtained on day 0 of AZD1222 vaccination. V gene TRBV3-1 (or the pseudogene TRBV3-2) combines with J gene TRBJ2-1, with D possibly TRBD2 on 7 matching bases. This CDR3 reads CASGRGGEQFF. DNA of the CDR3: TGTGCCAGCGGGAGGGGGGGTGAGCAGTTCTTC.